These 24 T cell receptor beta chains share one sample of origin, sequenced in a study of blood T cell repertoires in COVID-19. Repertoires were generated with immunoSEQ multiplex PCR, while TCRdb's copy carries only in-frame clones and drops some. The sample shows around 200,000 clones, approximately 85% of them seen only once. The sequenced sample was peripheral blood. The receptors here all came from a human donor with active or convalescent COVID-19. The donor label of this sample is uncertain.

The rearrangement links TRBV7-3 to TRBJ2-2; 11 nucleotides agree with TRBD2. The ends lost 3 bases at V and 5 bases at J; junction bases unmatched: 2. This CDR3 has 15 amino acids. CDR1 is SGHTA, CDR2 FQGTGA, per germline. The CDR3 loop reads CASSFSGRATGELFF. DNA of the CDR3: TGTGCCAGCAGCTTTAGCGGGAGGGCGACCGGGGAGCTGTTTTTT.

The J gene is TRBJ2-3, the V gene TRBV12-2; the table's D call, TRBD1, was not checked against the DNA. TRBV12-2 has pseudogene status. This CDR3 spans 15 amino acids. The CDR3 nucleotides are TGTGCAAGTCGCTTAGGGGACAGGGGCTCAGATACGCAGTATTTT. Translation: CASRLGDRGSDTQYF.

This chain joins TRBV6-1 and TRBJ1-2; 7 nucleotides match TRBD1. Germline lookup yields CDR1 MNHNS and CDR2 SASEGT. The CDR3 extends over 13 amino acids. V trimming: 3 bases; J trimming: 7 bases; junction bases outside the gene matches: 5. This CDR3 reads CASSEQGVTGYTF. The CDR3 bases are TGTGCCAGCAGTGAGCAGGGGGTAACTGGCTACACCTTC.

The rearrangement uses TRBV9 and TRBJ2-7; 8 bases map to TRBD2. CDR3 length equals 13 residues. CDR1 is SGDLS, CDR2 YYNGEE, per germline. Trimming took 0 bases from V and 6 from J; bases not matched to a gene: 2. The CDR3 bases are TGTGCCAGCAGCGTAGGGGGGACTAGCGAGCAGTACTTC. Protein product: CASSVGGTSEQYF. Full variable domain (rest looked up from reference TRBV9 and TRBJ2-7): DSGVTQTPKHLITATGQRVTLRCSPRSGDLSVYWYQQSLDQGLQFLIQYYNGEERAKGNILERFSAQQFPDLHSELNLSSLELGDSALYFCASSVGGTSEQYFGPGTRLTVT.

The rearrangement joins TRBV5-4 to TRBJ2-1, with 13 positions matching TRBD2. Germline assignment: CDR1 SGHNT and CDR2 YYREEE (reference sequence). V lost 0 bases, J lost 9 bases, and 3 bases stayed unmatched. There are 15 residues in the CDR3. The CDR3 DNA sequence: TGTGCCAGCAGCTTGGGACTAGCGGGGGGAAGTGAGCAGTTCTTC. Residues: CASSLGLAGGSEQFF.

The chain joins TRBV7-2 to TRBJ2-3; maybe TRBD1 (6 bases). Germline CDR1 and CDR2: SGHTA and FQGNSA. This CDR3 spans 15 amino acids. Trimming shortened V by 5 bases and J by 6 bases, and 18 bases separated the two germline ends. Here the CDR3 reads CASSTPPGGPDTQYF. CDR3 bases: TGTGCCAGCAGCACCCCTCCTGGGGGCCCCGATACGCAGTATTTT.

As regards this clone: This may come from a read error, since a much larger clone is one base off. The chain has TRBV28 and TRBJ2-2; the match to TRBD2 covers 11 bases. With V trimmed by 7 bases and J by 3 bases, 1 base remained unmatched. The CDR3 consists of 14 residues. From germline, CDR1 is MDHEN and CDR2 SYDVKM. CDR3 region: CASKLAGDTGELFF. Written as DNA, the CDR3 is TGTGCCAGCAAACTAGCGGGAGACACCGGGGAGCTGTTTTTT.

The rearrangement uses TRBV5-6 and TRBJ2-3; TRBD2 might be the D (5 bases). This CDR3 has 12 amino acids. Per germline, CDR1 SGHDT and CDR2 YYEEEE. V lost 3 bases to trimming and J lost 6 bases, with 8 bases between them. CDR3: CASSWEPDTQYF. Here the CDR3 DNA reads TGTGCCAGCAGCTGGGAGCCGGATACGCAGTATTTT.

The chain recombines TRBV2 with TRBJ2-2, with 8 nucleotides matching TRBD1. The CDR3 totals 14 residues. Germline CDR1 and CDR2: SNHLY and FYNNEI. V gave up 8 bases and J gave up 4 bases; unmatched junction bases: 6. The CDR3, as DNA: TGTGCCAGCCAGGGGGCACGGCGCACCGGGGAGCTGTTTTTT. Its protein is CASQGARRTGELFF.

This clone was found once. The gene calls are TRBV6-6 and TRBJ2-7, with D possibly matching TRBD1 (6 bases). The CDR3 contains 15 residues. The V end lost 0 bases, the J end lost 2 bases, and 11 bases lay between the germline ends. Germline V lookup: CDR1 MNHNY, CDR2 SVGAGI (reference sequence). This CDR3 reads CASSYSAGATYEQYF. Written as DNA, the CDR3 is TGTGCCAGCAGTTACTCGGCAGGGGCCACCTACGAGCAGTACTTC.

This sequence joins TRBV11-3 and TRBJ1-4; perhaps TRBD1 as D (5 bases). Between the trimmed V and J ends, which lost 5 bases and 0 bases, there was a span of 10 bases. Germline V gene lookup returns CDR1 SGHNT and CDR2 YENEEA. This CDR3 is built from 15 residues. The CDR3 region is CASSLGEATNEKLFF. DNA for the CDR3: TGTGCCAGCAGCCTAGGGGAGGCAACTAATGAAAAACTGTTTTTT.

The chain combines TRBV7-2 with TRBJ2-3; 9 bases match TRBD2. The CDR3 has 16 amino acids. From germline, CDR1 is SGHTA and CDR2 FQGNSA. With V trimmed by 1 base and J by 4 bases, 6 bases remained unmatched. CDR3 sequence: CASSLDGGGAPDTQYF. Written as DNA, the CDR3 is TGTGCCAGCAGCTTAGATGGCGGGGGGGCGCCAGATACGCAGTATTTT. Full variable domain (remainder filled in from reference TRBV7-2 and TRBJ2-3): GAGVSQSPSNKVTEKGKDVELRCDPISGHTALYWYRQSLGQGLEFLIYFQGNSAPDKSGLPSDRFSAERTGGSVSTLTIQRTQQEDSAVYLCASSLDGGGAPDTQYFGPGTRLTVL.

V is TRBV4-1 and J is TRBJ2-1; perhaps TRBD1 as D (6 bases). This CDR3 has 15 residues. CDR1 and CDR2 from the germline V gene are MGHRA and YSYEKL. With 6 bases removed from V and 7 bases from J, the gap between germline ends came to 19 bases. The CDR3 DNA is TGCGCCAGCAGTCCAACAGGGAGCCCCTTGAATGAGCAGTTCTTC. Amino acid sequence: CASSPTGSPLNEQFF.

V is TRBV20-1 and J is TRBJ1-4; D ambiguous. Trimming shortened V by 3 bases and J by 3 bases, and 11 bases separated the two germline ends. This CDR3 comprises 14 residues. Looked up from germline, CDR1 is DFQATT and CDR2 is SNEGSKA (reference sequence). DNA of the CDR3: TGCAGTGCTAGTAAAGCTACTCCTAATGAAAAACTGTTTTTT. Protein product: CSASKATPNEKLFF.

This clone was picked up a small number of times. The CDR3 is CASSAGRGGGYTF. CDR3 DNA sequence: TGCGCCAGCAGCGCAGGGCGGGGAGGCGGCTACACCTTC. This chain connects TRBV5-1 to TRBJ1-2, with D possibly TRBD1 on 5 matching bases. With 4 bases removed from V and 8 bases from J, the gap between germline ends came to 15 bases. Germline loops: CDR1 SGHRS, CDR2 YFSETQ. This CDR3 spans 13 amino acids.

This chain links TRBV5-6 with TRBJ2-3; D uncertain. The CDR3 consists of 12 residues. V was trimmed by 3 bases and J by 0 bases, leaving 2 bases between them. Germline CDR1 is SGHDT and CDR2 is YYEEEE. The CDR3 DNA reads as TGTGCCAGCAGCTCGAGCACAGATACGCAGTATTTT. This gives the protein CASSSSTDTQYF.

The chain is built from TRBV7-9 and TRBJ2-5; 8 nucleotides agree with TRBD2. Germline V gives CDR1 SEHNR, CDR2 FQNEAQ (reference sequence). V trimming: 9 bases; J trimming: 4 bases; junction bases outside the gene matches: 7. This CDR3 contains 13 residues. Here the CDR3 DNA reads TGTGCCAGTGAAGGCCTAGCGGGAGAGACCCAGTACTTC. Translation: CASEGLAGETQYF.

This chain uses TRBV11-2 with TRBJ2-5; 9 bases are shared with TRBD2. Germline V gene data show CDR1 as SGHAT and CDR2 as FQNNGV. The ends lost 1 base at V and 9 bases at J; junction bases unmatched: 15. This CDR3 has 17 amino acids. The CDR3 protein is CASSLVRLAGRGEAQYF. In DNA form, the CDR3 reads TGTGCCAGCAGCTTAGTGAGGCTAGCGGGGAGGGGGGAGGCCCAGTACTTC. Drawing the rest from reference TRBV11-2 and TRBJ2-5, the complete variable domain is EAGVAQSPRYKIIEKRQSVAFWCNPISGHATLYWYQQILGQGPKLLIQFQNNGVVDDSQLPKDRFSAERLKGVDSTLKIQPAKLEDSAVYLCASSLVRLAGRGEAQYFGPGTRLLVL.

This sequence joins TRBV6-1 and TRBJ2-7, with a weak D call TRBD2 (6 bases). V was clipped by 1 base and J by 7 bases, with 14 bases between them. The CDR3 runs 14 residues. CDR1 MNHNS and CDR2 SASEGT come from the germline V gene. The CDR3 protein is CASSEVRRGLEQYF. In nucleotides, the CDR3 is TGTGCCAGCAGTGAAGTACGGCGGGGCCTGGAGCAGTACTTC.

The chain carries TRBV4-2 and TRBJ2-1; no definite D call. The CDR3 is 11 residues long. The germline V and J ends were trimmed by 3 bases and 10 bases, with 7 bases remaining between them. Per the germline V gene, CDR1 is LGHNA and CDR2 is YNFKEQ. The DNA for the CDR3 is TGTGCCAGCAGCCAGCTGCGGGAGCAGTTCTTC. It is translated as CASSQLREQFF.

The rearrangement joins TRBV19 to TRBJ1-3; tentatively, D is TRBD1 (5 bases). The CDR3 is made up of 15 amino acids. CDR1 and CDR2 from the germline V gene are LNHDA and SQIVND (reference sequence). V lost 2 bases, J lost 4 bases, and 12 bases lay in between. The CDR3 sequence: CASSINIGAGNTIYF. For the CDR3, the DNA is TGTGCCAGTAGTATAAATATAGGGGCCGGAAACACCATATATTTT.

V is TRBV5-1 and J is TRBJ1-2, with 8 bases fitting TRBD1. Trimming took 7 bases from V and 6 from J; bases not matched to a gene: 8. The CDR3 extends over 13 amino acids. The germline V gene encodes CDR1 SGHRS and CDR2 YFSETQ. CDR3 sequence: CASGTGFSDGYTF. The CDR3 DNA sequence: TGCGCCAGCGGGACAGGATTTTCAGATGGCTACACCTTC.

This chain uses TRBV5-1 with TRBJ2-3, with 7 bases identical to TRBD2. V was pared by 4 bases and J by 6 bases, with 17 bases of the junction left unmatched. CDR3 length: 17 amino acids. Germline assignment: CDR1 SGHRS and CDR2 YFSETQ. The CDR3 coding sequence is TGCGCCAGCAGCCCAAAAGGTCAGCGGGACCTAGCGGATACGCAGTATTTT. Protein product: CASSPKGQRDLADTQYF.

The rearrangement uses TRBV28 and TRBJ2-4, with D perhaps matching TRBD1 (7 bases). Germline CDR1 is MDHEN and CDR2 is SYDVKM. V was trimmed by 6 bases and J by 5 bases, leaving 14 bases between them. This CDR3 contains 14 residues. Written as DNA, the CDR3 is TGTGCCAGCAGGGAGGGACAGAGCCAAAACATTCAGTACTTC. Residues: CASREGQSQNIQYF. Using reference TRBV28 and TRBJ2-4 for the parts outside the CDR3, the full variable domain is DVKVTQSSRYLVKRTGEKVFLECVQDMDHENMFWYRQDPGLGLRLIYFSYDVKMKEKGDIPEGYSVSREKKERFSLILESASTNQTSMYLCASREGQSQNIQYFGAGTRLSVL.